Shown below are 22 T cell receptor beta chains from a single sample sequenced in a study of shared clonotypes between healthy human individuals. Some clones are missing from TCRdb's copy, which holds only in-frame ones; the method was immunoSEQ multiplex PCR. The table has about 2 million clones, 85% to 95% seen once. Input material: naive CD4+ T cells sorted from blood. Subset: CD45RA+ positively selected. The receptors were gathered from a man aged 18 to 30 in good health.

The V gene is TRBV5-4, the J gene TRBJ2-5; 12 nucleotides align to TRBD2. V lost 4 bases to trimming and J lost 7 bases; unmatched junction nucleotides: 11. The germline gives CDR1 SGHNT, CDR2 YYREEE (reference sequence). The CDR3 covers 16 residues. The CDR3 loop is CASSVGLAGTKGTQYF. Written as DNA, the CDR3 is TGTGCCAGCAGCGTCGGACTAGCGGGAACAAAGGGGACCCAGTACTTC.

This clone is a singleton in its sample. Other DNA sequences in this specimen translate into the identical CDR3. This sequence joins TRBV10-3 and TRBJ2-1; the match to TRBD2 covers 7 bases. The germline CDR1 and CDR2 sequences are ENHRY and SYGVKD. The CDR3 sequence is 16 residues long. J gave up 0 bases and V 0 bases, and 2 bases lay outside the gene matches. As DNA, the CDR3 is TGTGCCATCAGTGAGTCGGGAGGGAGCTCCTACAATGAGCAGTTCTTC. It codes for CAISESGGSSYNEQFF.

The V gene is TRBV6-1, the J gene TRBJ1-2; D gene ambiguous. V was pared by 8 bases and J by 7 bases, with 11 bases between. The CDR3 sequence is 11 residues long. Germline CDR1 MNHNS, CDR2 SASEGT. The CDR3 DNA reads as TGTGCCAGCGGTATCGGAGGTGGCTACACCTTC. It translates to CASGIGGGYTF.

This clone occurred once. The chain uses TRBV5-4 and TRBJ2-1, with D perhaps matching TRBD1 or TRBD2 (8 bases each). Germline lookup yields CDR1 SGHNT and CDR2 YYREEE (reference sequence). This CDR3 has 15 residues. V lost 4 bases and J lost 6, with 17 bases in between. The DNA of the CDR3 is TGTGCCAGCAGCCCGGGGGGGACAGGAAGCAATGAGCAGTTCTTC. Translating gives CASSPGGTGSNEQFF.

Concerning this clone itself: The sample carries other DNA sequences with the same CDR3. The chain carries TRBV20-1 and TRBJ1-2; unclear D gene. The CDR3 length is 11 residues. CDR1 and CDR2 from the germline V gene are DFQATT and SNEGSKA (reference sequence). V was shortened by 6 bases and J by 3 bases, with 8 bases between the two germline ends. CDR3 in amino acids: CSASRDYGYTF. CDR3 coding DNA: TGCAGTGCCTCCAGAGACTATGGCTACACCTTC.

V and J are TRBV10-3 and TRBJ2-7; 9 bases match TRBD1. The junction had 3 bases not matched to a gene; V was cut back by 11 bases and J by 1 base. The CDR3 length is 12 residues. The germline V gene has CDR1 ENHRY and CDR2 SYGVKD. The CDR3 DNA follows: TGTGCCGTGGGACAGGGTTCCTACGAGCAGTACTTC. Translation gives CAVGQGSYEQYF.

The chain uses TRBV4-1 and TRBJ1-4; TRBD1 aligns across 8 bases. The CDR3 is 15 amino acids. With V trimmed by 4 bases and J by 3 bases, 4 bases remained unmatched. CDR1 is MGHRA and CDR2 is YSYEKL in the germline V gene. CDR3 sequence: CASSPQGASNEKLFF. CDR3 nucleotides: TGCGCCAGCAGCCCCCAGGGGGCTTCTAATGAAAAACTGTTTTTT.

The rearrangement uses TRBV7-3 and TRBJ2-5; D not certain. CDR3 length: 15 amino acids. V was clipped by 0 bases and J by 0 bases, with 8 bases between them. CDR1 and CDR2 (germline): SGHTA, FQGTGA. CDR3 protein: CASSLTFGYQETQYF. Here the CDR3 DNA reads TGTGCCAGCAGCTTAACGTTCGGGTACCAAGAGACCCAGTACTTC.

V and J are TRBV4-3 and TRBJ2-1; 11 bases match TRBD2. This CDR3 contains 14 residues. CDR1 is LGHNA and CDR2 is YSLEER in the germline V gene. Losses at the gene ends were 2 bases for V and 9 bases for J; bases not matched to a gene: 3. CDR3 sequence reads: CASSQLTSGVEQFF. The CDR3 DNA follows: TGCGCCAGCAGCCAATTGACTAGCGGGGTTGAGCAGTTCTTC.

This chain uses TRBV6-1 with TRBJ2-1, with 9 nucleotides matching TRBD2. With V trimmed by 10 bases and J by 5 bases, 12 bases remained unmatched. The germline gives CDR1 MNHNS, CDR2 SASEGT. The CDR3 is 15 residues long. The CDR3 DNA follows: TGTGCCACCGCAATACCGGGACTAGCACACAATGAGCAGTTCTTC. It yields the protein CATAIPGLAHNEQFF.

The J gene is TRBJ1-1, the V gene TRBV10-3, with unresolved D. CDR3 length equals 16 residues. Germline V gives CDR1 ENHRY, CDR2 SYGVKD. V shed 0 bases and J shed 0 bases, with 11 bases lying between them. The CDR3 region is CAISESTPPLNTEAFF. The DNA of the CDR3 is TGTGCCATCAGTGAGTCGACACCCCCCTTGAACACTGAAGCTTTCTTT.

Turning to this clone: The same CDR3 is also encoded by other DNA sequences in this sample. The chain recombines TRBV20-1 with TRBJ2-3; D is uncertain. CDR1 is DFQATT and CDR2 is SNEGSKA in the germline V gene (reference sequence). The V gene lost 6 bases and the J gene lost 5 bases, with 9 bases spanning the gap. This CDR3 comprises 11 residues. The CDR3 sequence: CSAKGGDTQYF. DNA for the CDR3: TGCAGTGCCAAGGGTGGAGATACGCAGTATTTT.

The chain employs TRBV6-1 and TRBJ2-2, with D perhaps matching TRBD1 (5 bases). Trimming shortened V by 5 bases and J by 5 bases, and 9 bases separated the two germline ends. The CDR3 is 13 residues long. CDR1 is MNHNS, CDR2 SASEGT, per germline. The CDR3 DNA is TGTGCCAGCAGTACCCAGGGAACCGGGGAGCTGTTTTTT. It translates to CASSTQGTGELFF.

The gene calls are TRBV7-8 and TRBJ2-7; D may be TRBD1 (5 bases). Deletions cut 6 bases from V and 2 bases from J, with 11 bases between. Germline CDR1 is SGHVS and CDR2 is FQNEAQ. The CDR3 consists of 13 residues. CDR3 protein: CASRPRVTYEQYF. The CDR3, as DNA: TGTGCCAGCAGGCCCAGGGTTACCTACGAGCAGTACTTC.

V is TRBV5-1 and J is TRBJ2-1; TRBD2 might be the D (5 bases). The germline V gene encodes CDR1 SGHRS and CDR2 YFSETQ. This CDR3 has 15 residues. The germline V and J ends were trimmed by 6 bases and 6 bases, with 19 bases remaining between them. The CDR3 nucleotides read TGCGCCAGCACCCTCGAAACGGGATTTCCCAATGAGCAGTTCTTC. Residues: CASTLETGFPNEQFF.

This clone appeared once. The rearrangement joins TRBV10-3 to TRBJ1-3; D might be TRBD1 (6 bases). The CDR3 spans 13 residues. CDR1 ENHRY and CDR2 SYGVKD come from the germline V gene. V lost 8 bases and J 4 bases, leaving 12 bases between the germline ends. The CDR3 protein is CAIGQGIGNTIYF. For the CDR3, the DNA is TGTGCCATCGGGCAGGGGATCGGAAACACCATATATTTT.

This CDR3 is CASIGIGPTHSNQPQHF. CDR3 coding DNA: TGTGCCAGCATTGGGATAGGACCCACCCATAGCAATCAGCCCCAGCATTTT. The chain recombines TRBV25-1 with TRBJ1-5, with unresolved D. CDR1 MGHDK and CDR2 SYGVNS come from the germline V gene. Between the trimmed V and J ends, which lost 7 bases and 0 bases, there was a span of 19 bases. The CDR3 has 17 residues.

This chain's CDR3 is CASRRGQGNGYTF. The CDR3 bases are TGTGCCAGTAGACGAGGACAGGGGAATGGCTACACCTTC. The rearrangement joins TRBV19 to TRBJ1-2, with 9 nucleotides matching TRBD1. There are 13 residues in the CDR3. Losses at the gene ends were 6 bases for V and 6 bases for J; bases not matched to a gene: 5. Per germline, CDR1 LNHDA and CDR2 SQIVND (reference sequence). The full variable domain, completed using reference TRBV19 and TRBJ1-2, is DGGITQSPKYLFRKEGQNVTLSCEQNLNHDAMYWYRQDPGQGLRLIYYSQIVNDFQKGDIAEGYSVSREKKESFPLTVTSAQKNPTAFYLCASRRGQGNGYTFGSGTRLTVV.

This chain connects TRBV5-4 to TRBJ2-5; D could derive from TRBD1 or TRBD2 (5 bases each). CDR3 size: 15 residues. Deletions cut 0 bases from V and 5 bases from J, with 14 bases between. Germline V CDR1 and CDR2: SGHNT, YYREEE (reference sequence). DNA for the CDR3: TGTGCCAGCAGCTTGGGGGGGACCATCTTGGAGACCCAGTACTTC. Translation gives CASSLGGTILETQYF.

V usage is TRBV6-1 and J usage is TRBJ2-6; D gene uncertain. This CDR3 is built from 15 residues. Trimming left V 8 bases short and J 4 bases short, with 15 bases between. The germline V gene has CDR1 MNHNS and CDR2 SASEGT. The CDR3 is CASLETALGANVLTF. The CDR3 nucleotides read TGTGCCAGCTTAGAGACTGCTTTAGGGGCCAACGTCCTGACTTTC.

This chain connects TRBV10-3 to TRBJ2-5; TRBD2 agrees at 14 bases. Germline V CDR1 and CDR2: ENHRY, SYGVKD. There are 14 residues in the CDR3. Trimming cost V 8 bases and J 5 bases; bases outside gene matches: 4. CDR3: CAIGTSGSRETQYF. Here the CDR3 DNA reads TGTGCCATCGGGACTAGCGGGAGTAGGGAGACCCAGTACTTC.

J is TRBJ1-4 and V is TRBV19; D possibly corresponds to TRBD1 (5 bases). CDR3 size: 12 residues. Germline-derived CDR1 and CDR2 are LNHDA and SQIVND (reference sequence). Trimming removed 6 bases from V and 8 bases from J, with 10 bases in between. The CDR3 reads CASRQGGEKLFF. DNA for the CDR3: TGTGCCAGTAGGCAGGGCGGGGAAAAACTGTTTTTT.